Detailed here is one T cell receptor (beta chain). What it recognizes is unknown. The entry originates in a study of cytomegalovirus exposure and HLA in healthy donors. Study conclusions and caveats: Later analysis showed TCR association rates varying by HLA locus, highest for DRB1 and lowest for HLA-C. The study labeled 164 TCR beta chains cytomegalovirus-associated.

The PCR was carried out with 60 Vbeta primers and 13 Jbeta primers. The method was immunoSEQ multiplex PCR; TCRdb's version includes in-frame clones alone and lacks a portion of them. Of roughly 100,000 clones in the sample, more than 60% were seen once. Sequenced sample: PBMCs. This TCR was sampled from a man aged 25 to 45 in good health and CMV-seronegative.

CDR3 amino acids: CASSPRGTDTQYF. The DNA for the CDR3 is TGTGCCAGCAGCCCTCGAGGCACAGATACGCAGTATTTT. The V call is TRBV7-2, the J call TRBJ2-3; D is unclear. Per the germline V gene, CDR1 is SGHTA and CDR2 is FQGNSA. Between the trimmed V and J ends, which lost 5 bases and 1 base, there was a span of 7 bases. The CDR3 length is 13 residues.